This TCR beta chain was recorded in a study of vaccination and CD4 T cells after COVID-19. Treatment of the sample: roughly nine-day PBMC culture with coronavirus spike peptide pools or control peptides (ViraFEST assay). CDR3 length: 15 amino acids. V was shortened by 4 bases and J by 2 bases, with 14 bases between the two germline ends. Germline V lookup: CDR1 MRHNA, CDR2 SNTAGT. General study findings and limits: Median SARS-CoV-2-reactive clonotype numbers went from around 19 to 38; this increase was not significant.

Sequencing of cultured CD4+ T cell DNA used the Oncomine TCR Beta short-read assay. TCRdb re-derived calls from the PCR reads in MiXCR, one entry per CDR3 protein. The table has around 16,000 distinct CDR3 sequences, about 35% seen once; the top ten hold 14% to 15%. The table lists this clonotype with a few counts. Its antigen is still unknown. The receptor was isolated from a human donor with COVID-19. Sequencing was carried out using cultured CD4+ T cells from blood. The rearrangement joins TRBV6-4 to TRBJ1-2; maybe TRBD1 (6 bases). CDR3 coding DNA: TGTGCCAGCAGTGGCGCAGCACAGGGAAACTATGGCTACACCTTC. Translation: CASSGAAQGNYGYTF.